A selection of T cell receptor beta chains follows, all from one sample in a study of Tregs in tolerant kidney transplant recipients. TCRdb's table, derived via immunoSEQ multiplex PCR, lists solely in-frame clones and lacks some. Counted here are around 70,000 clones, roughly 92% occurring once; the ten biggest clones make up approximately 11%. The source material was CD8+ T cells from blood, sampled before the transplant. These receptors all stem from a human donor who received a combined kidney and bone marrow transplant. The CDR3 runs from the conserved cysteine through the conserved F or W. Fields, in order: J gene, clone size, D gene, V gene, CDR3 DNA, CDR3 protein. D genes are given only for firm matches. Clone size, where shown, is once, few, many, or a class for clones that have expanded.

J gene: TRBJ2-7; clone size: -; D gene: TRBD2; V gene: TRBV19; CDR3 DNA: TGTGCCAGTAGTATCACTCTAGCGGGAGTCTACGAGCAGTACTTC; CDR3 protein: CASSITLAGVYEQYF
J gene: TRBJ1-3; clone size: -; D gene: -; V gene: TRBV4-2; CDR3 DNA: TGTGCCAGCAGCCAAGGTTCGGGGATCGGAAACACCATATATTTT; CDR3 protein: CASSQGSGIGNTIYF
J gene: TRBJ1-1; clone size: -; D gene: -; V gene: TRBV6-4; CDR3 DNA: TGTGCCAGCAACCCGGCGGGCCGCAGGGAAGCTTTCTTT; CDR3 protein: CASNPAGRREAFF
J gene: TRBJ2-1; clone size: once; D gene: -; V gene: TRBV11-2; CDR3 DNA: TGTGCCAGCAGCTTAAAAGGGGGCGGGGACAACAATGAGCAGTTCTTC; CDR3 protein: CASSLKGGGDNNEQFF
J gene: TRBJ2-5; clone size: -; D gene: TRBD1; V gene: TRBV4-1; CDR3 DNA: TGCGCCAGCAGCCTAGGGACAGGGGAGGAGACCCAGTACTTC; CDR3 protein: CASSLGTGEETQYF
J gene: TRBJ2-2; clone size: -; D gene: TRBD1; V gene: TRBV4-2; CDR3 DNA: TGTGCCAGCAGCCAAACAGGGGCCACCGGGGAGCTGTTTTTT; CDR3 protein: CASSQTGATGELFF
J gene: TRBJ2-2; clone size: -; D gene: -; V gene: TRBV29-1; CDR3 DNA: TGCAGCGTTGTAGACGGAGCTTTAGGGGAGCTGTTTTTT; CDR3 protein: CSVVDGALGELFF
J gene: TRBJ2-1; clone size: -; D gene: TRBD2; V gene: TRBV18; CDR3 DNA: TGTGCCAGCTCACCACCGTCAGGGCTAGCGGGTTACAATGAGCAGTTCTTC; CDR3 protein: CASSPPSGLAGYNEQFF
J gene: TRBJ2-2; clone size: -; D gene: -; V gene: TRBV30; CDR3 DNA: TGTGCCCAGAGCGAGCCTGGTGAGGCCGGGGAGCTGTTTTTT; CDR3 protein: CAQSEPGEAGELFF
J gene: TRBJ2-7; clone size: -; D gene: TRBD2; V gene: TRBV7-2; CDR3 DNA: TGTGCCAGCAGCACCTCGGGACTAGCGGCCTACGAGCAGTACTTC; CDR3 protein: CASSTSGLAAYEQYF
J gene: TRBJ2-1; clone size: -; D gene: TRBD2; V gene: TRBV6-5; CDR3 DNA: TGTGCCAGCAGTTTACTAGCGGGGCCTAATGAGCAGTTCTTC; CDR3 protein: CASSLLAGPNEQFF
J gene: TRBJ1-2; clone size: -; D gene: TRBD1; V gene: TRBV30; CDR3 DNA: TGTGCCTGGATCGTGGGACAGGGGACCATCCCTCATGGCTACACCTTC; CDR3 protein: CAWIVGQGTIPHGYTF
J gene: TRBJ2-7; clone size: -; D gene: -; V gene: TRBV7-9; CDR3 DNA: TGTGCCAGCAGCACAGGAGGGCAGACCTACGAGCAGTACTTC; CDR3 protein: CASSTGGQTYEQYF
J gene: TRBJ2-7; clone size: -; D gene: -; V gene: TRBV7-8; CDR3 DNA: TGTGCCAGCAGCCAGAGGAACGGATACTACGAGCAGTACTTC; CDR3 protein: CASSQRNGYYEQYF
J gene: TRBJ1-3; clone size: few; D gene: TRBD1; V gene: TRBV4-3; CDR3 DNA: TGCGCCAGCAGCCAAGATCAGGGGGGATCTGGAAACACCATATATTTT; CDR3 protein: CASSQDQGGSGNTIYF
J gene: TRBJ2-1; clone size: -; D gene: TRBD2; V gene: TRBV19; CDR3 DNA: TGTGCCAGTAGTCTAGCGGGAGGGCCAGGTGAGCAGTTCTTC; CDR3 protein: CASSLAGGPGEQFF
J gene: TRBJ1-1; clone size: -; D gene: -; V gene: TRBV2; CDR3 DNA: TGTGCCAGCAGTGAAGCGCTTCGGGGGGCACACACTGAAGCTTTCTTT; CDR3 protein: CASSEALRGAHTEAFF
J gene: TRBJ2-5; clone size: -; D gene: TRBD2; V gene: TRBV30; CDR3 DNA: TGTGCCTGGAGTGTTGGGCTAGCGGGGAGAGAGACCCAGTACTTC; CDR3 protein: CAWSVGLAGRETQYF
J gene: TRBJ2-7; clone size: -; D gene: -; V gene: TRBV4-3; CDR3 DNA: TGCGCCAGCAGCCAAGATGCGGCGGGGCTCGCCTACGAGCAGTACTTC; CDR3 protein: CASSQDAAGLAYEQYF
J gene: TRBJ1-5; clone size: -; D gene: TRBD1; V gene: TRBV28; CDR3 DNA: TGTGCCAGCAGTTTACCTACAGGGGGATGGAGCAATCAGCCCCAGCATTTT; CDR3 protein: CASSLPTGGWSNQPQHF
J gene: TRBJ2-2; clone size: -; D gene: -; V gene: TRBV7-6; CDR3 DNA: TGTGCCAGCAGCTTATCCCGCGGGGAGCTGTTTTTT; CDR3 protein: CASSLSRGELFF
J gene: TRBJ1-5; clone size: -; D gene: -; V gene: TRBV5-5; CDR3 DNA: TGTGCCAGCAGCTTGGACACCTATCAGCCCCAGCATTTT; CDR3 protein: CASSLDTYQPQHF
J gene: TRBJ2-7; clone size: -; D gene: TRBD2; V gene: TRBV2; CDR3 DNA: TGTGCCAGCAACAGACTAGCGGGAGCCTACGAGCAGTACTTC; CDR3 protein: CASNRLAGAYEQYF
J gene: TRBJ2-3; clone size: -; D gene: -; V gene: TRBV7-8; CDR3 DNA: TGTGCCAGCAGCCCCCATTTCACAGATACGCAGTATTTT; CDR3 protein: CASSPHFTDTQYF
J gene: TRBJ2-7; clone size: -; D gene: -; V gene: TRBV4-1; CDR3 DNA: TGCGCCAGCAGCCAAGATGCCAGCGGCCCTCGCGAGCAGTACTTC; CDR3 protein: CASSQDASGPREQYF
J gene: TRBJ2-2; clone size: -; D gene: -; V gene: TRBV7-9; CDR3 DNA: TGTGCCAGCAGCCGTATCCCCCTAGGACAGTCGAACACCGGGGAGCTGTTTTTT; CDR3 protein: CASSRIPLGQSNTGELFF